This TCR beta chain stems from a study of blood T cell repertoires in COVID-19. Study overall: Donors in the United States, Italy and Spain gave samples during acute or convalescent COVID-19. T cells, B-cell-depleted T cells, or PBMCs provided the cDNA or gDNA that served as material.

This table comes from immunoSEQ multiplex PCR, and its TCRdb copy is limited to in-frame clones, with some not included. The sample records under 130,000 clones, 80% to 85% being singletons. V shed 3 bases and J shed 7 bases, with 13 bases lying between them. Germline CDR1 and CDR2: MDHEN and SYDVKM. CDR3 length: 14 residues. The TCR comes from an elderly man with acute or convalescent COVID-19. The source material was peripheral blood. The rearrangement links TRBV28 to TRBJ1-5, with a possible D match to TRBD1 (5 bases). The CDR3 region is CASSLGQGRQPQHF. The CDR3 nucleotides read TGTGCCAGCAGTTTGGGGCAGGGAAGGCAGCCCCAGCATTTT.